This T cell receptor (beta chain) was recorded in a study of blood T cell repertoires in COVID-19 (TCRdb year 2020). About the full investigation: Samples from collaborators originated in the United States, Italy and Spain and spanned both the acute and convalescent phases of COVID-19. The material from the prospective study consisted of cDNA or gDNA derived from T cells, B-cell-depleted T cells, or PBMCs. Subjects who had been exposed to COVID-19, were actively infected with it, or had recovered from it provided the deeply sampled blood TCRbeta repertoires that made up the dataset. The repertoires were made available in a free public database intended to serve as a resource for research on the immune response to SARS-CoV-2. The samples were drawn from two sources: the first 160 participants of the ongoing ImmuneRACE study, and 1,254 subjects contributed by 6 global collaborators. Nearly every sample came with metadata listing a de-identified subject ID, COVID-19 status, age in years and sex. Where available, HLA class I and class II types were taken from metadata supplied by the sample provider and were not determined by assay-based typing. The full study reports these points: Clinical and demographic metadata were provided uncurated, with the amount varying by source and participant.

Comment on this clone: Its antigen remains unidentified. No much larger clone is present one base from it, and per-base qualities are unavailable.

The immunoSEQ Assay, a bias-controlled multiplex PCR, was used to amplify TCRbeta CDR3 regions from genomic DNA. Processing in the source paper ran as follows. The number of nucleated cells in each sample was estimated from the amplification of reference gene primers within the assay. Sequence reads were collapsed and filtered to measure the absolute abundance of every unique TCRbeta CDR3 rearrangement. For each sample, productive Simpson clonality was calculated by taking the square root of Simpson's diversity index across productive rearrangements. TCRdb took over this immuneACCESS table, retaining in-frame rearrangements with V and J assigned. Such tables are incomplete; in checked studies, under half of the missing clones stem from an unresolved V gene, and the remainder is unexplained. That table supplies the V and J calls and clone size; D and trimming were determined from the DNA. For this sample there are about 100,000 clones; about 72% appear just once. Over 7.5% of the sample is in the top ten clones.

Whole blood was collected in K2EDTA tubes by collaborating institutions according to the institutions' own protocols. For TCRbeta analysis, collaborators shipped samples in one of three forms: frozen whole blood, isolated PBMCs, or DNA extracted from either of those sample types. This sequence was found in a man in his fifties or sixties with active or convalescent COVID-19. Sequencing used peripheral blood.

The CDR3 here reads CASSPLGLAVNEQFF. In nucleotides, the sequence is TGTGCCAGCTCACCACTGGGACTAGCTGTCAATGAGCAGTTCTTC. The chain uses TRBV18 and TRBJ2-1; TRBD2 fits 9 bases in the junction. CDR1 is given as KGHSH and CDR2 as LQKENI, both from the germline V gene. Compared with germline, V lacks 1 base and J lacks 6 bases; bases without a gene match: 4. Taken from cysteine to phenylalanine, the CDR3 has 15 residues. Only CDR3 DNA remains: 45 bases, in frame from the first base.